Each of the 15 T cell receptor beta chains below was sequenced from the same sample in a study of T cell changes during pregnancy in multiple sclerosis. TCRdb's table, derived via immunoSEQ multiplex PCR, lists solely in-frame clones and lacks some. Altogether some 53,000 clones are present, 85% to 95% being singletons, with the ten largest covering roughly 0.23%. Source: CD4+ T cells from peripheral blood mononuclear cells, taken in the third trimester of pregnancy. All receptors come from a female donor with multiple sclerosis, enrolled in a pregnancy study.

The chain links TRBV7-6 to TRBJ2-1; TRBD1 agrees at 7 bases. Germline-derived CDR1 and CDR2 are SGHVS and FNYEAQ. Losses at the gene ends were 5 bases for V and 0 bases for J; bases not matched to a gene: 7. The CDR3 spans 16 residues. The CDR3 coding sequence is TGTGCCAGCAGCCCGCTCAGGGGGAGCTCCTACAATGAGCAGTTCTTC. This sequence encodes CASSPLRGSSYNEQFF. Using reference TRBV7-6 and TRBJ2-1 for the parts outside the CDR3, the full variable domain is GAGVSQSPRYKVTKRGQDVALRCDPISGHVSLYWYRQALGQGPEFLTYFNYEAQQDKSGLPNDRFSAERPEGSISTLTIQRTEQRDSAMYRCASSPLRGSSYNEQFFGPGTRLTVL.

This clone was picked up a small number of times. The chain is built from TRBV7-2 and TRBJ1-1; D unresolved. CDR3 length: 14 residues. The V gene lost 1 base and the J gene lost 2 bases, with 8 bases spanning the gap. Germline CDR1 and CDR2: SGHTA and FQGNSA. The DNA for the CDR3 is TGTGCCAGCAGCTTAGGGGGAGCTAACACTGAAGCTTTCTTT. Protein: CASSLGGANTEAFF.

The genes are TRBV18 and TRBJ2-7; TRBD1 matches 7 bases. Germline V gene lookup returns CDR1 KGHSH and CDR2 LQKENI. The V and J ends lost 6 bases and 4 bases, in that order; junction bases with no gene match: 6. The CDR3 sequence is 13 residues long. The DNA for the CDR3 is TGTGCCAGCTCCAGGGACAGCGATTACGAGCAGTACTTC. Its protein is CASSRDSDYEQYF.

This clone was seen only once. The chain combines TRBV10-3 with TRBJ2-7; 8 bases align to TRBD1. J lost 2 bases, V lost 2 bases, and 2 bases had no gene match. Germline CDR1 ENHRY, CDR2 SYGVKD. CDR3 length: 14 amino acids. The CDR3 DNA reads as TGTGCCATCAGTGAGGGGACAGGAGCCTACGAGCAGTACTTC. This encodes CAISEGTGAYEQYF.

The genes are TRBV6-1 and TRBJ1-1, with a tentative D call TRBD1 (6 bases). From germline, CDR1 is MNHNS and CDR2 SASEGT. The CDR3 spans 14 residues. V lost 1 base, J lost 1 base, and 7 bases lay in between. This CDR3 reads CASSEVQGNTEAFF. CDR3 sequence (DNA): TGTGCCAGCAGTGAAGTACAGGGGAACACTGAAGCTTTCTTT.

The rearrangement joins TRBV30 to TRBJ2-3, with D maybe TRBD1 (6 bases). Germline V lookup: CDR1 GTSNPN, CDR2 SVGIG (reference sequence). The CDR3 covers 14 residues. The V end lost 7 bases, the J end lost 0 bases, and 14 bases lay between the germline ends. The CDR3 region is CASLTGLSTDTQYF. The CDR3 coding sequence is TGTGCCTCCCTGACAGGACTTAGCACAGATACGCAGTATTTT.

This clone has only one observation. This chain links TRBV9 with TRBJ1-2; no definite D call. The CDR3 contains 13 residues. The V end was cut by 0 bases, the J end by 1 base, with 4 bases between. CDR1 and CDR2 (germline): SGDLS, YYNGEE. CDR3 coding DNA: TGTGCCAGCAGCGTAGACAGTAACTATGGCTACACCTTC. It yields the protein CASSVDSNYGYTF.

This clone was counted once. The gene calls are TRBV7-2 and TRBJ2-5; maybe TRBD2 (5 bases). V was trimmed by 5 bases and J by 5 bases, leaving 15 bases between them. Germline V gives CDR1 SGHTA, CDR2 FQGNSA. The CDR3 runs 14 residues. CDR3 sequence: CASSPPGVRETQYF. In DNA form, the CDR3 reads TGTGCCAGCAGCCCCCCCGGGGTGCGGGAGACCCAGTACTTC.

V is TRBV19 and J is TRBJ2-3; perhaps TRBD1 as D (5 bases). Germline CDR1 reads LNHDA; CDR2 reads SQIVND (reference sequence). This CDR3 spans 16 amino acids. The ends were cut back, 1 base at V and 3 bases at J, with 14 bases in the middle. CDR3 residues: CASSIVAQGPTDTQYF. In DNA, the CDR3 is TGTGCCAGTAGTATAGTTGCCCAGGGCCCGACAGATACGCAGTATTTT.

The V gene is TRBV18, the J gene TRBJ2-1, with TRBD1 matching 8 bases. The CDR3 loop spans 17 amino acids. Germline V gene data show CDR1 as KGHSH and CDR2 as LQKENI. V lost 2 bases to trimming and J lost 2 bases; unmatched junction nucleotides: 8. DNA of the CDR3: TGTGCCAGCTCACCAACCCGCCGGACAGGGACCTACAATGAGCAGTTCTTC. As protein: CASSPTRRTGTYNEQFF.

V usage is TRBV5-1 and J usage is TRBJ2-5; 10 bases are shared with TRBD1. The length of the CDR3 is 16 residues. The germline gives CDR1 SGHRS, CDR2 YFSETQ. The trim removed 4 bases at V and 3 bases at J, leaving 9 bases unmatched. For the CDR3, the DNA is TGCGCCAGCAGCGCCTTGGGACAGGGGTCAGAAGAGACCCAGTACTTC. It yields the protein CASSALGQGSEETQYF.

The V and J genes are TRBV9 and TRBJ1-1; 9 bases fit TRBD1. CDR3 length: 17 amino acids. J lost 8 bases, V lost 2 bases, and 16 bases had no gene match. Germline CDR1 reads SGDLS; CDR2 reads YYNGEE. CDR3 residues: CASSVGSFGTGTIEAFF. In DNA form, the CDR3 reads TGTGCCAGCAGCGTGGGTTCCTTCGGGACAGGGACGATCGAAGCTTTCTTT.

The chain uses TRBV10-3 and TRBJ2-7; 7 bases match TRBD1. Germline lookup yields CDR1 ENHRY and CDR2 SYGVKD. The CDR3 sequence is 15 residues long. V shed 4 bases, J shed 4 bases, and the junction held 10 bases outside the gene matches. CDR3 sequence reads: CAISGVEGGIYEQYF. DNA of the CDR3: TGTGCCATCAGTGGAGTTGAAGGGGGCATATACGAGCAGTACTTC.

The chain is built from TRBV9 and TRBJ1-1; D is ambiguous. Looked up from germline, CDR1 is SGDLS and CDR2 is YYNGEE. This CDR3 comprises 13 residues. The V end was cut by 3 bases, the J end by 0 bases, with 6 bases between. CDR3: CASSAQVNTEAFF. CDR3 sequence (DNA): TGTGCCAGCAGCGCCCAGGTGAACACTGAAGCTTTCTTT.

This chain links TRBV19 with TRBJ2-7, with 12 bases aligning to TRBD2. This CDR3 has 18 residues. V shed 6 bases, J shed 5 bases, and the junction held 17 bases outside the gene matches. The germline V gene encodes CDR1 LNHDA and CDR2 SQIVND (reference sequence). CDR3 in DNA: TGTGCCAGTAGCAGGGGGCCTAGCGGGAGGGCCTTTGGGGACGAGCAGTACTTC. It is translated as CASSRGPSGRAFGDEQYF.